This note documents a single T cell receptor (beta chain) sequence. TCRdb's table, derived via immunoSEQ multiplex PCR, lists solely in-frame clones and lacks some. The repertoire holds hundreds of thousands of clones, with around 88% as singletons. This entry comes from a study of blood T cell repertoires in COVID-19. Study details: PBMCs, B-cell-depleted T cells, or T cells provided the cDNA or gDNA that made up the material.

Participants were aged about 18 to 100 years from around 24 US areas. V trimming: 2 bases; J trimming: 2 bases; junction bases outside the gene matches: 6. There are 15 residues in the CDR3. Germline V gene data show CDR1 as SGDLS and CDR2 as YYNGEE. Source material: PBMCs or T cells enriched from blood (not recorded which). The V gene is TRBV9, the J gene TRBJ1-1; 7 bases align to TRBD1. The clonotype comes from a woman aged 40 to 55 with acute COVID-19. CDR3 in amino acids: CASSVQGVGNTEAFF. The DNA of the CDR3 is TGTGCCAGCAGCGTCCAGGGGGTGGGTAACACTGAAGCTTTCTTT.